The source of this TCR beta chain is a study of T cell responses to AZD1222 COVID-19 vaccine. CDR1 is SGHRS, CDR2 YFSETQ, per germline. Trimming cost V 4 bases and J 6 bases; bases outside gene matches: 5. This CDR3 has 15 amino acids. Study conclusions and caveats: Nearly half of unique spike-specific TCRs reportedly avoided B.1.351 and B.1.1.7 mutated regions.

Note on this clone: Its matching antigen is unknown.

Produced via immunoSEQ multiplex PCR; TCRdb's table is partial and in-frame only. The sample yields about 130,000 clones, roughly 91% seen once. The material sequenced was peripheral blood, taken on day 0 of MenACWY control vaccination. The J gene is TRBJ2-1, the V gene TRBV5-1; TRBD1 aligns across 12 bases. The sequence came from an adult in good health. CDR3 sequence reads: CASSTGTGGFNEQFF. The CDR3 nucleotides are TGCGCCAGCAGCACCGGGACAGGGGGCTTCAATGAGCAGTTCTTC.